This entry describes one T cell receptor beta chain. Its antigen is not identified. PCR involved 60 Vbeta and 13 Jbeta primers. Profiled with immunoSEQ multiplex PCR; TCRdb holds only in-frame clones, not every one. In the table there are 110,000 to 150,000 clones, about 82% of which are singletons. V was trimmed by 1 base and J by 0 bases, leaving 7 bases between them. From germline, CDR1 is SGHVS and CDR2 FNYEAQ. This CDR3 is 14 amino acids long. These data are taken from a study of cytomegalovirus exposure and HLA in healthy donors. Study-level points and caveats: Using a false discovery rate of 0.05, a later analysis showed that 16,000 or so TCR beta sequences were associated with HLA alleles. TCR sequences were mostly rare, though some public TCRs occurred in many donors.

The genes are TRBV7-6 and TRBJ2-7; TRBD1 might be the D (5 bases). This sequence originates from a male donor in good health and CMV-seronegative. The sample consisted of PBMCs. The CDR3: CASSLGTGSYEQYF. Written as DNA, the CDR3 is TGTGCCAGCAGCTTAGGTACAGGCTCCTACGAGCAGTACTTC.